These 31 T cell receptor beta chains were sequenced from one sample in a study of CD8 T cells in ankylosing spondylitis. Findings of the study overall: Among TCR beta sequences, a motif of roughly 8 highly homologous variants appeared characteristic of ankylosing spondylitis blood.

Their cognate antigens are unknown. TCRdb itself ran the 5' RACE reads through MiXCR, one entry per CDR3 protein. The sample includes some 840,000 distinct CDR3 sequences, 12% of them seen just once. The sample comprised blood, either unsorted or a sorted T cell fraction (not recorded which). The source is a male donor with ankylosing spondylitis.

The chain combines TRBV12-3 or TRBV12-4 with TRBJ1-5; D call uncertain. This CDR3 region has 14 residues. Trimming removed 3 bases from V and 3 bases from J, with 9 bases in between. The CDR3 DNA reads as TGTGCCAGCAGTTTGACGGACCTCAATCAGCCCCAGCATTTT. This codes for CASSLTDLNQPQHF.

J is TRBJ2-7 and V is TRBV7-9, with TRBD1 matching over 7 bases. The germline V gene encodes CDR1 SEHNR and CDR2 FQNEAQ (reference sequence). The CDR3 is 14 residues long. J lost 3 bases, V lost 5 bases, and 7 bases had no gene match. In nucleotides, the CDR3 is TGTGCCAGCAGCAGACCGGGACAGCACTACGAGCAGTACTTC. Translation gives CASSRPGQHYEQYF.

The J gene is TRBJ2-7, the V gene TRBV7-9, with 11 positions matching TRBD1. The V and J ends lost 4 bases and 2 bases, in that order; junction bases with no gene match: 4. Germline loops: CDR1 SEHNR, CDR2 FQNEAQ (reference sequence). This CDR3 spans 15 amino acids. Here the CDR3 reads CASSSGTGGTYEQYF. The CDR3 bases are TGTGCCAGCAGCTCCGGGACAGGGGGTACCTACGAGCAGTACTTC.

In this sample, this clonotype turned up a few times. CDR3: CASSFLSGGQETQYF. CDR3 coding DNA: TGTGCCAGCAGTTTTTTGAGCGGAGGCCAAGAGACCCAGTACTTC. The rearrangement joins TRBV27 to TRBJ2-5; possibly TRBD2 for D (5 bases). Trimming pared 3 bases from V and 1 base from J, leaving 12 bases between. The CDR3 contains 15 residues. In germline, CDR1 is MNHEY, CDR2 SMNVEV (reference sequence).

The V call is TRBV7-2, the J call TRBJ2-3; tentatively, D is TRBD1 or TRBD2 (5 bases each). The CDR3 has 15 residues. The germline V gene has CDR1 SGHTA and CDR2 FQGNSA. V was clipped by 3 bases and J by 3 bases, with 13 bases between them. The CDR3 loop is CASSLGPPQTDTQYF. In nucleotides, the CDR3 is TGTGCCAGCAGCTTGGGACCGCCCCAGACAGATACGCAGTATTTT.

This chain links TRBV29-1 with TRBJ2-2; D gene ambiguous. Germline V gives CDR1 SQVTM, CDR2 ANQGSEA. CDR3 length: 11 amino acids. V gave up 7 bases and J gave up 1 base, with 4 bases separating them. CDR3 in DNA: TGCAGCGGCGGGAACACCGGGGAGCTGTTTTTT. Amino acids: CSGGNTGELFF.

The rearrangement joins TRBV29-1 to TRBJ1-1; possibly TRBD1 for D (5 bases). Germline-derived CDR1 and CDR2 are SQVTM and ANQGSEA. This CDR3 region has 13 residues. Trimming removed 0 bases from V and 3 bases from J, with 8 bases in between. CDR3 nucleotides: TGCAGCGTTGAAGAGGGCAGGGACACTGAAGCTTTCTTT. Amino acids: CSVEEGRDTEAFF.

Regarding this clonotype: This may stem from a read error, because a much larger clone lies one nucleotide away. The chain couples TRBV2 to TRBJ2-5; D gene unclear. V lost 2 bases and J lost 2, with 3 bases in between. The CDR3 totals 12 residues. Germline V lookup: CDR1 SNHLY, CDR2 FYNNEI. CDR3 DNA: TGTGCCAGCAGTGAATGGCAAGAGACCCAGTACTTC. This codes for CASSEWQETQYF.

This clonotype came up a few times. V and J are TRBV28 and TRBJ2-5, with D uncertain. With 7 bases removed from V and 0 bases from J, the gap between germline ends came to 9 bases. CDR1 and CDR2 from the germline V gene are MDHEN and SYDVKM. This CDR3 is built from 13 residues. The CDR3 bases are TGTGCCAGCACCCTTCAATACCAAGAGACCCAGTACTTC. Protein sequence: CASTLQYQETQYF. The full variable domain, completed using reference TRBV28 and TRBJ2-5, is DVKVTQSSRYLVKRTGEKVFLECVQDMDHENMFWYRQDPGLGLRLIYFSYDVKMKEKGDIPEGYSVSREKKERFSLILESASTNQTSMYLCASTLQYQETQYFGPGTRLLVL.

In its sample, this clonotype was seen a few times. CDR3 sequence (DNA): TGTGCCAGCAGTTCTCCCCCCACTGGTAAACCCTACGAGCAGTACTTC. Its protein is CASSSPPTGKPYEQYF. This chain connects TRBV28 to TRBJ2-7; D is ambiguous. This CDR3 spans 16 amino acids. The V and J ends lost 4 bases and 2 bases respectively, with 18 bases between them. CDR1 and CDR2 (germline): MDHEN, SYDVKM.

This clonotype came up once. V is TRBV10-3 and J is TRBJ2-3; D tentatively fits TRBD1 or TRBD2 (5 bases each). Trimming removed 2 bases from V and 5 bases from J, with 5 bases in between. This CDR3 is 12 amino acids long. The V gene's germline CDR1 is ENHRY and CDR2 SYGVKD. For the CDR3, the DNA is TGTGCCATCAGTGAGGGGGGAGATACGCAGTATTTT. Its protein product is CAISEGGDTQYF.

A few counts support this clonotype. The chain employs TRBV18 and TRBJ2-7; D not certain. The germline V gene encodes CDR1 KGHSH and CDR2 LQKENI. The CDR3 covers 14 residues. The V end lost 1 base, the J end lost 2 bases, and 9 bases lay between the germline ends. Here the CDR3 reads CASSPRSQTYEQYF. The CDR3 region has the DNA TGTGCCAGCTCACCACGGTCACAGACCTACGAGCAGTACTTC. Together with reference TRBV18 and TRBJ2-7, the CDR3 gives the full variable domain: NAGVMQNPRHLVRRRGQEARLRCSPMKGHSHVYWYRQLPEEGLKFMVYLQKENIIDESGMPKERFSAEFPKEGPSILRIQQVVRGDSAAYFCASSPRSQTYEQYFGPGTRLTVT.

This clonotype has at least ten counts. One junction end disagrees with the germline gene, perhaps due to a read error. The chain employs TRBV7-2 and TRBJ2-5; the D gene is possibly TRBD1 (6 bases). This CDR3 spans 14 amino acids. Germline values: CDR1 SGHTA, CDR2 FQGNSA. DNA of the CDR3: TGCGCCAGCAGCTTGGTCACAGGGCAAGAGACCCAGTACTTC. This gives the protein CASSLVTGQETQYF.

This clonotype showed up just a few times. The chain joins TRBV6-6 to TRBJ2-1; no definite D call. Germline V gene sequence: CDR1 MNHNY, CDR2 SVGAGI (reference sequence). The CDR3 has 13 residues. The V gene lost 6 bases and the J gene lost 6 bases, with 12 bases spanning the gap. The CDR3 sequence: CASSPRSGNEQFF. The CDR3 DNA reads as TGTGCCAGCAGCCCCCGGTCGGGCAATGAGCAGTTCTTC.

There are many counts of this clonotype. The V and J genes are TRBV4-3 and TRBJ2-6; D call uncertain. V dropped 0 bases and J dropped 0 bases, with 18 bases sitting between them. The CDR3 is 20 amino acids. Germline V gene lookup returns CDR1 LGHNA and CDR2 YSLEER. The CDR3 spells CASSQDPTQVGRSGANVLTF. DNA of the CDR3: TGCGCCAGCAGCCAAGACCCTACCCAGGTCGGCCGCTCTGGGGCCAACGTCCTGACTTTC.

This clonotype has a handful of counts. CDR3 in amino acids: CASSLSPRQDTDTQYF. The CDR3 DNA reads TGTGCCAGCAGCTTATCTCCCAGACAGGATACAGATACGCAGTATTTT. V and J are TRBV11-2 and TRBJ2-3; D is possibly TRBD1 (6 bases). The CDR3 has 16 amino acids. Trimming left V 2 bases short and J 3 bases short, with 15 bases between. Germline CDR1 reads SGHAT; CDR2 reads FQNNGV.

This sequence joins TRBV18 and TRBJ2-3, with no clear D. Germline CDR1 reads KGHSH; CDR2 reads LQKENI. V was cut by 4 bases and J by 6 bases, with 11 bases left in between. This CDR3 has 13 residues. Here the CDR3 reads CASSREGRDTQYF. CDR3 DNA: TGTGCCAGCTCACGCGAAGGCAGGGATACGCAGTATTTT.

This clonotype turned up a few times. This sequence joins TRBV11-2 and TRBJ1-1; maybe TRBD1 (5 bases). There are 15 residues in the CDR3. Germline values: CDR1 SGHAT, CDR2 FQNNGV. Trimming stripped 5 bases from V and 4 bases from J, with 17 bases between. The CDR3 DNA is TGTGCCAGCAGCGTAACCAGGGTATTCGGCACTGAAGCTTTCTTT. Protein sequence: CASSVTRVFGTEAFF.

Many counts were recorded for this clonotype. J is TRBJ2-7 and V is TRBV29-1, with D tentatively TRBD2 (6 bases). CDR3 length: 14 residues. V lost 4 bases and J 2 bases, leaving 15 bases between the germline ends. The V gene's germline CDR1 is SQVTM and CDR2 ANQGSEA. The CDR3 coding sequence is TGCAGCGTTGCGGGGGTCAGAGACACCTACGAGCAGTACTTC. Translation gives CSVAGVRDTYEQYF.

This clonotype was detected a few times. This chain links TRBV18 with TRBJ2-3, with D possibly being TRBD2 (5 bases). Germline CDR1 is KGHSH and CDR2 is LQKENI. The ends were cut back, 0 bases at V and 2 bases at J, with 15 bases in the middle. The CDR3 covers 17 residues. DNA of the CDR3: TGTGCCAGCTCACCACCCGGACGGGGAAAGGACACAGATACGCAGTATTTT. It translates to CASSPPGRGKDTDTQYF.

This clonotype showed up many times. The rearrangement uses TRBV29-1 and TRBJ2-1; D is unclear. Trimming took 4 bases from V and 0 from J, leaving 7 bases between them. The germline gives CDR1 SQVTM, CDR2 ANQGSEA. This CDR3 has 13 residues. The CDR3 is CSVAVASYNEQFF. As DNA, the CDR3 is TGCAGCGTTGCGGTGGCCTCCTACAATGAGCAGTTCTTC.

This clonotype has at least ten counts. The chain couples TRBV20-1 to TRBJ1-1; no definite D call. The germline V gene encodes CDR1 DFQATT and CDR2 SNEGSKA (reference sequence). The CDR3 runs to 14 residues. Trimming took off 3 bases at V and 4 bases at J, with 15 bases between the two ends. CDR3 sequence: CSASPNQRGTEAFF. The CDR3 DNA reads as TGCAGTGCTAGCCCGAACCAAAGAGGCACTGAAGCTTTCTTT.

CDR3 sequence reads: CASSLSGATGEKLFF. DNA of the CDR3: TGCGCCAGCAGCTTGTCCGGAGCGACAGGAGAAAAACTGTTTTTT. The V gene is TRBV5-1, the J gene TRBJ1-4; D may be TRBD1 (6 bases). Trimming took 1 base from V and 8 from J, leaving 15 bases between them. CDR3 length equals 15 residues. Germline CDR1 is SGHRS and CDR2 is YFSETQ.

This sequence joins TRBV29-1 and TRBJ2-2, with TRBD2 identical over 8 bases. This CDR3 is built from 13 residues. Germline V gene lookup returns CDR1 SQVTM and CDR2 ANQGSEA. V was clipped by 6 bases and J by 4 bases; unmatched bases: 4. The CDR3 here is CSVVRGGTGELFF. The CDR3 coding sequence is TGCAGCGTCGTCCGGGGGGGCACCGGGGAGCTGTTTTTT.

The rearrangement uses TRBV6-1 and TRBJ2-7; a possible D gene is TRBD2 (6 bases). This CDR3 spans 15 amino acids. Germline CDR1 is MNHNS and CDR2 is SASEGT. V lost 7 bases to trimming and J lost 4 bases, with 20 bases between them. CDR3: CASNTYGGLTYEQYF. The DNA for the CDR3 is TGTGCCAGCAATACCTACGGGGGACTCACGTACGAGCAGTACTTC.

The chain employs TRBV19 and TRBJ2-2; 7 positions match TRBD1. CDR3 length equals 15 residues. Germline trimming cut 3 bases from V and 4 bases from J; bases unmatched to any gene: 5. Germline V lookup: CDR1 LNHDA, CDR2 SQIVND (reference sequence). CDR3 sequence (DNA): TGTGCCAGTAGTATCCCCAGGGGGAGCACCGGGGAGCTGTTTTTT. Its protein product is CASSIPRGSTGELFF.

The chain employs TRBV7-9 and TRBJ2-1; D remains ambiguous. V lost 5 bases to trimming and J lost 4 bases, with 9 bases between them. The germline CDR1 and CDR2 sequences are SEHNR and FQNEAQ (reference sequence). The length of the CDR3 is 13 residues. In nucleotides, the CDR3 is TGTGCCAGCAGCCCGACTCCTTACAATGAGCAGTTCTTC. Its protein product is CASSPTPYNEQFF.

This chain joins TRBV7-2 and TRBJ1-5; no firm D call. The CDR3 sequence is 12 residues long. V was clipped by 4 bases and J by 6 bases, with 7 bases between them. In germline, CDR1 is SGHTA, CDR2 FQGNSA. The CDR3 bases are TGTGCCAGCAGCTCAGTGGGTCAGCCCCAGCATTTT. It specifies CASSSVGQPQHF.

This clonotype has a handful of counts. The chain links TRBV6-5 to TRBJ2-1; 13 positions agree with TRBD2. Trimming took 0 bases from V and 6 from J; bases not matched to a gene: 5. CDR3 length: 17 amino acids. CDR1 is MNHEY and CDR2 is SVGAGI in the germline V gene. This CDR3 reads CASSYSWTSGSGNEQFF. The CDR3, as DNA: TGTGCCAGCAGTTACTCGTGGACTAGCGGGAGCGGCAATGAGCAGTTCTTC.

This clonotype was recorded at least ten times. J is TRBJ2-2 and V is TRBV6-1; D gene unclear. Trimming took off 10 bases at V and 1 base at J, with 10 bases between the two ends. CDR3 length: 13 amino acids. Germline V CDR1 and CDR2: MNHNS, SASEGT. The CDR3 sequence is CATNRMNTGELFF. The CDR3 region has the DNA TGTGCCACCAATAGGATGAACACCGGGGAGCTGTTTTTT.

A few counts support this clonotype. CDR3 loop: CASSDRDRVYEQYF. CDR3 DNA sequence: TGTGCCAGCAGCGACCGGGACAGGGTCTACGAGCAGTACTTC. The chain has TRBV4-2 and TRBJ2-7, with TRBD1 identical over 9 bases. This CDR3 contains 14 residues. J gave up 3 bases and V 5 bases, and 5 bases lay outside the gene matches. Germline V gene data show CDR1 as LGHNA and CDR2 as YNFKEQ.